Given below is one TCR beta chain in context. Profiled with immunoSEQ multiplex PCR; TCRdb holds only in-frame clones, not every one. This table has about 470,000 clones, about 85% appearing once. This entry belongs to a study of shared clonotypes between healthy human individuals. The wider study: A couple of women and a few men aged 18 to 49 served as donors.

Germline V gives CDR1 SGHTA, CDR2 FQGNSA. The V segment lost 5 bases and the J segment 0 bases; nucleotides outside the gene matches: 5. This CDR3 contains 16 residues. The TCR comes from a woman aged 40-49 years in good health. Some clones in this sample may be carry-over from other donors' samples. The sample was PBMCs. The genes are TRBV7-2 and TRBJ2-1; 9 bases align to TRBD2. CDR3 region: CASSTLAGSSYNEQFF. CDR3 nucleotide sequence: TGTGCCAGCAGCACCCTAGCGGGGAGCTCCTACAATGAGCAGTTCTTC.